A single sample is the source of the 30 T cell receptor beta chains below, sequenced in a study of blood T cell repertoires in COVID-19. Some clones are missing from TCRdb's copy, which holds only in-frame ones; the method was immunoSEQ multiplex PCR. The table lists fewer than 150,000 clones, roughly 80% of them singletons. Material for sequencing was peripheral blood. The receptors were sampled from a man aged 50 to 59 with acute or convalescent COVID-19.

The chain carries TRBV10-1 and TRBJ1-2; possible D gene TRBD1, 5 bases. V lost 5 bases and J 2 bases, leaving 15 bases between the germline ends. The germline V gene has CDR1 WNHNN and CDR2 SYGVQD (reference sequence). The CDR3 length is 15 residues. The DNA of the CDR3 is TGCGCCAGCAGTTCCGAAGGGGCCGAAAACTATGGCTACACCTTC. Protein product: CASSSEGAENYGYTF.

The V and J genes are TRBV6-5 and TRBJ1-2; 8 bases are shared with TRBD1. The CDR3 contains 14 residues. Germline lookup yields CDR1 MNHEY and CDR2 SVGAGI. The V and J ends lost 6 bases and 7 bases, in that order; junction bases with no gene match: 10. In DNA form, the CDR3 reads TGTGCCAGCAGCGATGACAGGGGAGGAAGTGGCTACACCTTC. Translation gives CASSDDRGGSGYTF.

V is TRBV6-4 and J is TRBJ2-1; 9 nucleotides match TRBD2. The CDR3 runs to 16 residues. Germline V gene data show CDR1 as MRHNA and CDR2 as SNTAGT. V shed 4 bases, J shed 8 bases, and the junction held 12 bases outside the gene matches. The CDR3 DNA reads TGTGCCAGCAGTGCCGTCCCGAGCGGGGGGAGGTATGAGCAGTTCTTC. It specifies CASSAVPSGGRYEQFF.

J is TRBJ1-4 and V is TRBV2; D ambiguous. V lost 4 bases, J lost 8 bases, and 5 bases lay in between. The CDR3 is 11 residues long. Per the germline V gene, CDR1 is SNHLY and CDR2 is FYNNEI. The CDR3 coding sequence is TGTGCCAGCAGTGTCGGGGAAAAACTGTTTTTT. Protein sequence: CASSVGEKLFF.

The rearrangement joins TRBV3-1 (or the pseudogene TRBV3-2) to TRBJ1-1, with 8 bases lining up with TRBD1. Looked up from germline, CDR1 is LGHDT and CDR2 is YNNKEL (reference sequence). Unmatched junction bases numbered 12, after V lost 6 bases and J lost 0 bases. The length of the CDR3 is 17 residues. The CDR3 DNA is TGTGCCAGCAGATCAGGGGGCGGGGGTAGGATGAACACTGAAGCTTTCTTT. Its translation: CASRSGGGGRMNTEAFF.

The chain is built from TRBV4-1 and TRBJ1-5; D is unclear. CDR3 length equals 13 residues. The germline V and J ends were trimmed by 1 base and 7 bases, with 8 bases remaining between them. The germline gives CDR1 MGHRA, CDR2 YSYEKL. The CDR3 region has the DNA TGCGCCAGCAGCCAAGCCACATTACAGCCCCAGCATTTT. This sequence encodes CASSQATLQPQHF.

This chain connects TRBV30 to TRBJ2-5; D is undetermined. The V end lost 2 bases, the J end lost 4 bases, and 14 bases lay between the germline ends. The CDR3 is 14 amino acids. Looked up from germline, CDR1 is GTSNPN and CDR2 is SVGIG (reference sequence). CDR3: CAWSSAQWRETQYF. The CDR3 region has the DNA TGTGCCTGGAGTTCGGCCCAGTGGAGAGAGACCCAGTACTTC.

The DNA for the CDR3 is TGTGCCAGTACGACTAGCGGGGGGCCAGATACGCAGTATTTT. Residues: CASTTSGGPDTQYF. The rearrangement uses TRBV2 and TRBJ2-3, with TRBD2 identical over 13 bases. The CDR3 is 14 residues long. V gave up 9 bases and J gave up 4 bases; unmatched junction bases: 4. Per the germline V gene, CDR1 is SNHLY and CDR2 is FYNNEI.

The genes are TRBV4-1 and TRBJ2-1; D call uncertain. Trimming cost V 2 bases and J 4 bases, with 9 bases left between them. This CDR3 comprises 14 residues. CDR1 MGHRA and CDR2 YSYEKL come from the germline V gene. The CDR3 region is CASSQIKHYNEQFF. The CDR3 DNA reads as TGCGCCAGCAGCCAAATTAAACATTACAATGAGCAGTTCTTC.

The chain couples TRBV5-6 to TRBJ2-4; D is possibly TRBD2 (7 bases). Germline V gives CDR1 SGHDT, CDR2 YYEEEE. The CDR3 is made up of 16 amino acids. The ends were cut back, 3 bases at V and 6 bases at J, with 19 bases in the middle. CDR3 region: CASSSKHREGVNIQYF. The CDR3 bases are TGTGCCAGCAGCTCGAAACATAGGGAGGGGGTAAACATTCAGTACTTC.

The chain combines TRBV5-1 with TRBJ1-1; a possible D gene is TRBD1 (5 bases). This CDR3 is built from 15 residues. The V end lost 0 bases, the J end lost 0 bases, and 9 bases lay between the germline ends. Germline values: CDR1 SGHRS, CDR2 YFSETQ. This chain's CDR3 is CASSLEGKMNTEAFF. The CDR3, as DNA: TGCGCCAGCAGCTTGGAGGGGAAGATGAACACTGAAGCTTTCTTT. The variable domain in full, with the rest retrieved from reference TRBV5-1 and TRBJ1-1, is KAGVTQTPRYLIKTRGQQVTLSCSPISGHRSVSWYQQTPGQGLQFLFEYFSETQRNKGNFPGRFSGRQFSNSRSEMNVSTLELGDSALYLCASSLEGKMNTEAFFGQGTRLTVV.

This chain joins TRBV18 and TRBJ2-3; 7 bases agree with TRBD1. V lost 5 bases and J lost 1; bases outside the gene matches: 3. The CDR3 spans 14 residues. The V gene's germline CDR1 is KGHSH and CDR2 LQKENI. The CDR3 DNA follows: TGTGCCAGCTCATCTACAGGGGGCACAGATACGCAGTATTTT. It yields the protein CASSSTGGTDTQYF.

The chain joins TRBV28 to TRBJ1-2; 9 bases match TRBD1. V was pared by 5 bases and J by 7 bases, with 5 bases of the junction left unmatched. The CDR3 sequence is 13 residues long. The germline V gene encodes CDR1 MDHEN and CDR2 SYDVKM. The CDR3 region has the DNA TGTGCCAGCAGTCCACTGGACAGGGGTGGCTACACCTTC. This sequence encodes CASSPLDRGGYTF.

J is TRBJ2-7 and V is TRBV5-6; D call uncertain. V was cut by 2 bases and J by 1 base, with 4 bases left in between. CDR3 length equals 12 residues. CDR1 and CDR2 from the germline V gene are SGHDT and YYEEEE. The DNA for the CDR3 is TGTGCCAGCAGCTTCTTATCCTACGAGCAGTACTTC. Translation: CASSFLSYEQYF. Drawing the rest from reference TRBV5-6 and TRBJ2-7, the complete variable domain is DAGVTQSPTHLIKTRGQQVTLRCSPKSGHDTVSWYQQALGQGPQFIFQYYEEEERQRGNFPDRFSGHQFPNYSSELNVNALLLGDSALYLCASSFLSYEQYFGPGTRLTVT.

DNA of the CDR3: TGTGCCAGCAGGTTACAGGATAACGAGCAGTACTTC. It translates to CASRLQDNEQYF. This chain links TRBV12-3 or TRBV12-4 with TRBJ2-7, with TRBD1 as a possible D gene (5 bases). The CDR3 is made up of 12 amino acids. V was clipped by 6 bases and J by 5 bases, with 11 bases between them.

The chain joins TRBV27 to TRBJ2-1; D gene ambiguous. The germline V gene has CDR1 MNHEY and CDR2 SMNVEV (reference sequence). The CDR3 has 16 amino acids. The V end lost 1 base, the J end lost 2 bases, and 12 bases lay between the germline ends. In DNA, the CDR3 is TGTGCCAGCAGTTTATATAGGAGCTTTCCCTACAATGAGCAGTTCTTC. Its protein product is CASSLYRSFPYNEQFF.

The chain uses TRBV6-5 and TRBJ1-4; 10 bases match TRBD1. This CDR3 has 14 amino acids. Trimming took 6 bases from V and 7 from J; bases not matched to a gene: 5. Per germline, CDR1 MNHEY and CDR2 SVGAGI. In DNA form, the CDR3 reads TGTGCCAGCAGAAGACAGGGGGCTGGTGAAAAACTGTTTTTT. This sequence encodes CASRRQGAGEKLFF.

The gene calls are TRBV5-4 and TRBJ1-2; TRBD1 might be the D (5 bases). CDR1 and CDR2 (germline): SGHNT, YYREEE (reference sequence). The CDR3 length is 12 residues. V gave up 4 bases and J gave up 8 bases, with 12 bases separating them. CDR3 sequence: CASSLGRGGYTF. The CDR3 bases are TGTGCCAGCAGCCTCGGGAGGGGCGGCTACACCTTC. Full variable domain (rest looked up from reference TRBV5-4 and TRBJ1-2): ETGVTQSPTHLIKTRGQQVTLRCSSQSGHNTVSWYQQALGQGPQFIFQYYREEENGRGNFPPRFSGLQFPNYSSELNVNALELDDSALYLCASSLGRGGYTFGSGTRLTVV.

This clone was counted a single time. This chain joins TRBV5-1 and TRBJ1-2, with 8 positions matching TRBD1. V was pared by 8 bases and J by 2 bases, with 5 bases of the junction left unmatched. From germline, CDR1 is SGHRS and CDR2 YFSETQ. This CDR3 region has 13 residues. CDR3 region: CASGDRLNYGYTF. The CDR3 DNA sequence: TGCGCCAGTGGGGACAGGCTGAACTATGGCTACACCTTC.

The chain couples TRBV5-4 to TRBJ1-2; 7 bases fit TRBD1. The V gene end was trimmed by 1 base and the J gene end by 8 bases; junction bases not matched to a gene: 5. This CDR3 has 13 residues. CDR1 is SGHNT and CDR2 is YYREEE in the germline V gene (reference sequence). CDR3 protein: CASSLTGESGYTF. CDR3 DNA: TGTGCCAGCAGCTTGACAGGGGAGAGCGGCTACACCTTC.

The rearrangement uses TRBV20-1 and TRBJ2-4; 7 bases line up with TRBD1. The V segment lost 3 bases and the J segment 6 bases; nucleotides outside the gene matches: 5. In germline, CDR1 is DFQATT, CDR2 SNEGSKA (reference sequence). The CDR3 is made up of 13 amino acids. CDR3 nucleotides: TGCAGTGCTAGTGGACAGGAGAGAAACATTCAGTACTTC. This encodes CSASGQERNIQYF.

The rearrangement links TRBV2 to TRBJ2-1, with 7 bases fitting TRBD1. This CDR3 comprises 14 residues. V lost 7 bases, J lost 3 bases, and 6 bases stayed unmatched. Germline lookup yields CDR1 SNHLY and CDR2 FYNNEI. CDR3 loop: CASTDREFYNEQFF. The CDR3 bases are TGTGCCAGCACAGACAGGGAATTCTACAATGAGCAGTTCTTC. Full variable domain (rest looked up from reference TRBV2 and TRBJ2-1): EPEVTQTPSHQVTQMGQEVILRCVPISNHLYFYWYRQILGQKVEFLVSFYNNEISEKSEIFDDQFSVERPDGSNFTLKIRSTKLEDSAMYFCASTDREFYNEQFFGPGTRLTVL.

The V and J genes are TRBV6-4 and TRBJ2-2; 10 positions agree with TRBD2. The V and J ends lost 0 bases and 2 bases, in that order; junction bases with no gene match: 9. Germline V gene lookup returns CDR1 MRHNA and CDR2 SNTAGT. CDR3 size: 19 residues. This chain's CDR3 is CASSDSMYSGGANTGELFF. The CDR3 nucleotides read TGTGCCAGCAGTGACTCCATGTACAGCGGGGGGGCCAACACCGGGGAGCTGTTTTTT.

The genes are TRBV5-4 and TRBJ2-3, with D maybe TRBD1 (5 bases). CDR1 and CDR2 (germline): SGHNT, YYREEE (reference sequence). The germline V and J ends were trimmed by 0 bases and 0 bases, with 8 bases remaining between them. This CDR3 contains 15 residues. The chain's CDR3 is CASSLGTPSTDTQYF. CDR3 DNA: TGTGCCAGCAGCTTGGGGACACCCAGCACAGATACGCAGTATTTT.

The rearrangement joins TRBV6-5 to TRBJ2-7; possibly TRBD1 for D (5 bases). This CDR3 comprises 13 residues. V lost 7 bases and J lost 3, with 13 bases in between. From germline, CDR1 is MNHEY and CDR2 SVGAGI. The chain's CDR3 is CASTTTTGYEQYF. The CDR3 coding sequence is TGTGCCAGCACTACTACTACAGGCTACGAGCAGTACTTC.

This clone has a handful of counts. CDR3 nucleotides: TGCGCCAGCAGCCAAGATCGCGTGGGCCCTCCCCACGACACTGAAGCTTTCTTT. It is translated as CASSQDRVGPPHDTEAFF. This sequence joins TRBV4-1 and TRBJ1-1; no firm D call. Germline V CDR1 and CDR2: MGHRA, YSYEKL. This CDR3 region has 18 residues. The V end was cut by 0 bases, the J end by 3 bases, with 20 bases between.

The chain has TRBV6-5 and TRBJ2-1, with 14 bases that match TRBD2. The V gene end was trimmed by 5 bases and the J gene end by 11 bases; junction bases not matched to a gene: 8. The germline gives CDR1 MNHEY, CDR2 SVGAGI. The CDR3 length is 15 residues. CDR3 amino acids: CASSQTGTSGGKQFF. For the CDR3, the DNA is TGTGCCAGCAGTCAAACCGGGACTAGCGGGGGAAAGCAGTTCTTC.

This chain uses TRBV19 with TRBJ1-1; a possible D gene is TRBD1 (6 bases). The CDR3 runs 15 residues. Trimming left V 6 bases short and J 4 bases short, with 18 bases between. CDR1 and CDR2 from the germline V gene are LNHDA and SQIVND (reference sequence). CDR3 in amino acids: CASSIPQGGGTEAFF. The CDR3 DNA reads TGTGCCAGTAGCATTCCACAGGGAGGGGGCACTGAAGCTTTCTTT. Full variable domain (remainder filled in from reference TRBV19 and TRBJ1-1): DGGITQSPKYLFRKEGQNVTLSCEQNLNHDAMYWYRQDPGQGLRLIYYSQIVNDFQKGDIAEGYSVSREKKESFPLTVTSAQKNPTAFYLCASSIPQGGGTEAFFGQGTRLTVV.

The rearrangement joins TRBV15 to TRBJ2-1, with 14 bases identical to TRBD2. V trimming: 5 bases; J trimming: 1 base; junction bases outside the gene matches: 1. This CDR3 is built from 16 residues. From germline, CDR1 is LNHNV and CDR2 YYDKDF (reference sequence). The CDR3 loop is CATSWTSGGSYNEQFF. Here the CDR3 DNA reads TGTGCCACCAGCTGGACTAGCGGGGGGTCCTACAATGAGCAGTTCTTC.

The CDR3: CASSYTGSLGGNTIYF. For the CDR3, the DNA is TGCGCCAGCAGCTACACAGGTTCTCTCGGGGGAAACACCATATATTTT. The chain combines TRBV5-1 with TRBJ1-3, with D possibly being TRBD1 (5 bases). This CDR3 spans 16 amino acids. Between the trimmed V and J ends, which lost 3 bases and 4 bases, there was a span of 17 bases. The germline CDR1 and CDR2 sequences are SGHRS and YFSETQ.